Listed below are T cell receptor beta chains from one sample, sequenced in a study of T cells in Graves' hyperthyroidism and ophthalmopathy. In TCRdb, the multiplex PCR reads were re-called with MiXCR into one record per CDR3 protein. The table includes more than 650,000 distinct CDR3 sequences, 14% detected once. The sequenced material came from blood. The receptors originated from a woman aged 18-29 years with Graves' hyperthyroidism. The conserved cysteine and the conserved F or W are not part of the CDR3 here.

cdr3_aa v_call cdr3_length j_call
ASSLRGVAKNIQY TRBV6-1 13 TRBJ2-4
ASRRAPDTQY TRBV11-2 10 TRBJ2-3
ASSITGSSAKNIQY TRBV7-9 14 TRBJ2-4
SVTKYNEQF TRBV29-1 9 TRBJ2-1
ASSRAGEGTEAF TRBV7-9 12 TRBJ1-1
ASSLGTVVYEQY TRBV13 12 TRBJ2-7
SARAGTAYEQY TRBV20-1 11 TRBJ2-7
ASSQDYSTTGELF TRBV4-3 13 TRBJ2-2
ASSPRASGNEQF TRBV18 12 TRBJ2-1
SATRDGRETQY TRBV20-1 11 TRBJ2-5
ASSQIGQGHTGELF TRBV3-1 14 TRBJ2-2
ARPIGLAGVPDTQY TRBV6-2/TRBV6-3 14 TRBJ2-3
ASRGDREYGDIQY TRBV28 13 TRBJ2-4
ASSPRGRRSYNEQF TRBV13 14 TRBJ2-1